These T cell receptor beta chains were read from a single sample in a study of cytomegalovirus exposure and HLA in healthy donors. Assay: immunoSEQ multiplex PCR; the TCRdb copy retains only in-frame clones and omits some. The table counts 34,000 or so clones; 1.9% lies in the top ten. Sequencing input: PBMCs. All receptors derive from a woman in her thirties or forties in good health and CMV-seropositive. Each CDR3 is given with its conserved first and last residue. A D gene is named only where the DNA matches it firmly.

j_call | v_call | d_call | cdr3_aa | cdr3_nt
TRBJ1-5 | TRBV30 | NA | CAWSRGLLGNQPQHF | TGCGCCTGGAGCAGGGGTCTGTTGGGCAATCAGCCCCAGCATTTT
TRBJ1-1 | TRBV19 | NA | CASSIGPQNTEAFF | TGTGCCAGTAGTATAGGCCCACAGAACACTGAAGCTTTCTTT
TRBJ1-2 | TRBV9 | NA | CASAGNGYTF | TGTGCCAGCGCAGGGAATGGCTACACCTTC
TRBJ1-2 | TRBV6-1 | NA | CASSEGGSHGYTF | TGTGCCAGCAGTGAAGGAGGATCTCATGGCTACACCTTC
TRBJ2-3 | TRBV19 | TRBD1 | CASSTASRGQVGTDTQYF | TGTGCCAGTAGTACCGCATCTCGGGGACAGGTTGGCACAGATACGCAGTATTTT
TRBJ1-1 | TRBV29-1 | NA | CSVFFTGNTEAFF | TGCAGCGTCTTTTTCACTGGTAACACTGAAGCTTTCTTT
TRBJ2-7 | TRBV30 | TRBD2 | CAWSESLLRGEGEQYF | TGTGCCTGGAGTGAATCCCTCCTCCGTGGGGAGGGCGAGCAGTACTTC
TRBJ2-7 | TRBV4-3 | NA | CASSQDSRVSYEQYF | TGCGCCAGCAGCCAAGACTCCAGGGTCTCTTACGAGCAGTACTTC
TRBJ2-3 | TRBV28 | NA | CASSFPGSDTQYF | TGTGCCAGCAGTTTTCCAGGCTCAGATACGCAGTATTTT
TRBJ1-2 | TRBV28 | NA | CASSLRSAAGYGYTF | TGTGCCAGCAGTTTGCGATCGGCGGCAGGGTATGGCTACACCTTC
TRBJ2-1 | TRBV28 | TRBD2 | CASSLGTSGSRYNEQFF | TGTGCCAGCAGTTTAGGGACTAGCGGGAGTCGTTACAATGAGCAGTTCTTC
TRBJ1-2 | TRBV5-1 | NA | CASSLLQGVGYGYTF | TGCGCCAGCAGCTTGTTACAGGGTGTAGGGTATGGCTACACCTTC
TRBJ2-3 | TRBV10-3 | NA | CASRGSDTQYF | TGTGCCTCCAGAGGGTCAGATACGCAGTATTTT
TRBJ2-7 | TRBV27 | NA | CASSPDSSYEQYF | TGTGCCAGCAGTCCGGATAGCTCCTACGAGCAGTACTTC
TRBJ2-1 | TRBV7-9 | NA | CASSGGRGGSYNEQFF | TGTGCCAGCAGCGGGGGCCGTGGGGGTTCCTACAATGAGCAGTTCTTC
TRBJ1-3 | TRBV6-5 | NA | CASSTLTASGNTIYF | TGTGCCAGCAGTACGCTGACAGCCTCTGGAAACACCATATATTTT
TRBJ2-7 | TRBV7-9 | NA | CASSLPETATYEQYF | TGTGCCAGCAGCTTACCGGAGACAGCTACCTACGAGCAGTACTTC
TRBJ2-7 | TRBV7-2 | NA | CASSLMRGYEQYF | TGTGCCAGCAGCTTAATGCGGGGCTACGAGCAGTACTTC
TRBJ2-7 | TRBV4-3 | TRBD2 | CASSQDHLGRSSYEQYF | TGCGCCAGCAGCCAAGATCATCTCGGGAGGAGCTCCTACGAGCAGTACTTC
TRBJ2-5 | TRBV19 | NA | CASSRISTGQETQYF | TGTGCCAGTAGCCGAATTTCAACAGGGCAAGAGACCCAGTACTTC
TRBJ2-5 | TRBV6-1 | NA | CASQDIVTETQYF | TGTGCCAGCCAGGACATAGTCACGGAGACCCAGTACTTC
TRBJ1-3 | TRBV28 | NA | CAIQTGHGRNTIYF | TGTGCCATCCAAACGGGACACGGGAGAAACACCATATATTTT
TRBJ2-7 | TRBV6-5 | NA | CASSYSRQNSYEQYF | TGTGCCAGCAGTTATTCTCGCCAGAACTCCTACGAGCAGTACTTC
TRBJ2-2 | TRBV11-2 | NA | CATTPGAPNTGELFF | TGTGCCACAACACCAGGGGCTCCGAACACCGGGGAGCTGTTTTTT
TRBJ2-3 | TRBV10-1 | TRBD1 | CASRDRATDTQYF | TGCGCCAGCAGGGACAGGGCTACAGATACGCAGTATTTT
TRBJ2-3 | TRBV28 | NA | CASRADTQYF | TGTGCCAGCAGAGCGGATACGCAGTATTTT
TRBJ2-7 | TRBV2 | TRBD1 | CASIIEGQGAHEQYF | TGTGCCAGCATAATTGAGGGACAGGGGGCCCACGAGCAGTACTTC
TRBJ2-7 | TRBV20-1 | NA | CSASVGGEQYF | TGCAGTGCTTCTGTAGGGGGCGAGCAGTACTTC
TRBJ2-1 | TRBV18 | TRBD1 | CASSLRDRGLDEQFF | TGTGCCAGCTCACTCCGGGACAGGGGGCTTGATGAGCAGTTCTTC
TRBJ2-7 | TRBV6-6 | NA | CASKAGNYEQYF | TGTGCCAGCAAGGCGGGGAATTACGAGCAGTACTTC
TRBJ2-5 | TRBV5-1 | TRBD1 | CASSYDRVETQYF | TGCGCCAGCAGCTACGACAGGGTAGAGACCCAGTACTTC
TRBJ1-3 | TRBV5-1 | TRBD1 | CASSVGTGGGNTIYF | TGCGCCAGCAGCGTCGGGACAGGGGGCGGAAACACCATATATTTT
TRBJ1-1 | TRBV9 | NA | CASSVSGSGTEAFF | TGTGCCAGCAGCGTTTCGGGGTCCGGCACTGAAGCTTTCTTT
TRBJ2-3 | TRBV27 | NA | CASSLQGSTDTQYF | TGTGCCAGCAGTTTGCAGGGAAGCACAGATACGCAGTATTTT
TRBJ2-1 | TRBV11-2 | TRBD2 | CASSNTSDPDNEQFF | TGTGCCAGCAGCAACACTAGCGACCCCGACAATGAGCAGTTCTTC
TRBJ1-1 | TRBV11-2 | NA | CASSLVQMNTEAFF | TGTGCCAGCAGCCTCGTACAGATGAACACTGAAGCTTTCTTT
TRBJ1-1 | TRBV7-9 | NA | CASSLQGGNTEAFF | TGTGCCAGCAGCCTGCAGGGAGGGAACACTGAAGCTTTCTTT
TRBJ1-4 | TRBV28 | TRBD1 | CASSLITGGGEKLFF | TGTGCCAGCAGCTTAATAACAGGGGGAGGTGAAAAACTGTTTTTT
TRBJ2-3 | TRBV19 | NA | CASSIGAGGSVADTQYF | TGTGCCAGTAGTATAGGGGCGGGCGGCAGTGTCGCAGATACGCAGTATTTT
TRBJ1-1 | TRBV18 | NA | CASSQSLLNTEAFF | TGTGCCAGCTCACAGTCTCTACTGAACACTGAAGCTTTCTTT
TRBJ2-7 | TRBV5-1 | TRBD2 | CASSLEGLAGEQYF | TGCGCCAGCAGCTTGGAGGGACTAGCGGGCGAGCAGTACTTC
TRBJ1-1 | TRBV7-3 | NA | CASSLNRVNTEAFF | TGTGCCAGCAGCTTAAACAGAGTGAACACTGAAGCTTTCTTT
TRBJ1-2 | TRBV29-1 | NA | CSVPSYSKAGYTF | TGCAGCGTCCCGAGTTATTCAAAAGCGGGCTACACCTTC
TRBJ2-3 | TRBV11-3 | TRBD2 | CASSHVGRGDLDTQYF | TGTGCCAGCAGCCATGTAGGGCGGGGGGACCTGGATACGCAGTATTTT
TRBJ2-5 | TRBV2 | TRBD2 | CASSEGLAGVGTQYF | TGTGCCAGCAGTGAGGGACTAGCGGGAGTGGGGACCCAGTACTTC
TRBJ2-7 | TRBV4-1 | NA | CASSHTGSYEQYF | TGCGCCAGCAGCCATACAGGATCCTACGAGCAGTACTTC
TRBJ1-3 | TRBV5-5 | TRBD1 | CASSFWTGANLGNTIYF | TGTGCCAGCAGCTTCTGGACAGGCGCAAACCTTGGAAACACCATATATTTT
TRBJ1-5 | TRBV11-1 | NA | CASSLRLGAQGVRLQPQHF | TGTGCCAGCAGCTTAAGATTGGGGGCTCAAGGGGTAAGGCTTCAGCCCCAGCATTTT
TRBJ2-1 | TRBV6-1 | TRBD1 | CASRELVQGAEQFF | TGTGCCAGCAGAGAACTGGTGCAGGGGGCTGAGCAGTTCTTC